Listed here are 15 T cell receptor beta chains from one sample, sequenced in a study of CD8 T cells in Susac syndrome. After extraction with the RNeasy kit, roughly 0.45 to 1 ug of the RNA was reverse transcribed using random hexamers. Via MiXCR, TCRdb re-called the immunoSEQ multiplex PCR reads, giving one row per CDR3 protein. The sample lists some 110,000 distinct CDR3 sequences, approximately 93% occurring once. What was sequenced was CD4+ T cells from PBMCs. The source of these receptors is a human donor with multiple sclerosis.

V and J are TRBV12-3 or TRBV12-4 and TRBJ2-5; 11 bases fit TRBD2. The CDR3 is 14 residues long. V shed 6 bases, J shed 4 bases, and the junction held 4 bases outside the gene matches. CDR3 DNA sequence: TGTGCCAGCAGACCCGGGACTAGCGGAGAGACCCAGTACTTC. The encoded protein is CASRPGTSGETQYF.

The chain joins TRBV7-2 to TRBJ2-3; 10 bases fit TRBD2. In germline, CDR1 is SGHTA, CDR2 FQGNSA. This CDR3 has 16 amino acids. V shed 2 bases and J 4 bases; nucleotides not matched to a gene: 6. The CDR3 here is CASSLSSSGGADTQYF. The CDR3 nucleotides are TGTGCCAGCAGCTTAAGCTCTAGCGGGGGAGCAGATACGCAGTATTTT.

The rearrangement joins TRBV18 to TRBJ1-5, with TRBD1 matching over 7 bases. Germline V gene lookup returns CDR1 KGHSH and CDR2 LQKENI. The trim removed 5 bases at V and 4 bases at J, leaving 2 bases unmatched. The CDR3 sequence is 13 residues long. The CDR3 is CASSGQENQPQHF. The CDR3 DNA reads as TGTGCCAGCTCAGGACAGGAGAATCAGCCCCAGCATTTT.

The chain carries TRBV5-1 and TRBJ1-2; the D gene is possibly TRBD1 (6 bases). CDR3 length equals 12 residues. V was pared by 5 bases and J by 6 bases, with 11 bases between. Per germline, CDR1 SGHRS and CDR2 YFSETQ. CDR3 nucleotide sequence: TGCGCCAGCAGGAATACAGGGAATGGCTACACCTTC. This encodes CASRNTGNGYTF.

The chain links TRBV12-5 to TRBJ2-1, with D hard to call. CDR1 LGHNT and CDR2 FRNRAP come from the germline V gene. The ends were cut back, 0 bases at V and 8 bases at J, with 14 bases in the middle. This CDR3 spans 15 amino acids. CDR3 loop: CASGLVGTSVYEQFF. CDR3 in DNA: TGTGCTAGTGGTTTGGTAGGAACCTCAGTATATGAGCAGTTCTTC.

The CDR3, as DNA: TGTGCCAGCAGTGCTGTCCAAAGCTCCGAGCAGTACTTC. Residues: CASSAVQSSEQYF. The chain has TRBV2 and TRBJ2-7; no firm D call. Germline V gene data show CDR1 as SNHLY and CDR2 as FYNNEI. This CDR3 is 13 amino acids long. Trimming left V 4 bases short and J 6 bases short, with 13 bases between. The whole variable domain, filled in from reference TRBV2 and TRBJ2-7, reads EPEVTQTPSHQVTQMGQEVILRCVPISNHLYFYWYRQILGQKVEFLVSFYNNEISEKSEIFDDQFSVERPDGSNFTLKIRSTKLEDSAMYFCASSAVQSSEQYFGPGTRLTVT.

This chain connects TRBV20-1 to TRBJ1-2, with a weak D call TRBD1 (5 bases). The CDR3 loop spans 13 amino acids. Trimming removed 6 bases from V and 4 bases from J, with 15 bases in between. Germline CDR1 and CDR2: DFQATT and SNEGSKA (reference sequence). The CDR3 sequence is CSATREEGYGYTF. CDR3 nucleotide sequence: TGCAGTGCCACCAGGGAGGAGGGCTATGGCTACACCTTC.

This chain links TRBV20-1 with TRBJ2-7; TRBD1 matches 7 bases. CDR3 length: 12 amino acids. In germline, CDR1 is DFQATT, CDR2 SNEGSKA (reference sequence). The V segment lost 5 bases and the J segment 2 bases; nucleotides outside the gene matches: 3. CDR3 region: CSAPTGTYEQYF. DNA for the CDR3: TGCAGTGCTCCGACAGGGACCTACGAGCAGTACTTC.

The chain is built from TRBV7-9 and TRBJ2-7; D gene ambiguous. The CDR3 has 12 residues. CDR1 and CDR2 from the germline V gene are SEHNR and FQNEAQ (reference sequence). V gave up 1 base and J gave up 3 bases, with 4 bases separating them. The CDR3 reads CASSLGDYEQYF. CDR3 nucleotide sequence: TGTGCCAGCAGCTTAGGGGACTACGAGCAGTACTTC.

The chain employs TRBV4-1 and TRBJ1-5; 7 nucleotides align to TRBD1. The germline V gene encodes CDR1 MGHRA and CDR2 YSYEKL. This CDR3 is built from 17 residues. V dropped 0 bases and J dropped 4; count of bases not matched to a gene: 9. CDR3 bases: TGCGCCAGCAGCCAAGACGCGTCGGCACAGGGGAATCAGCCCCAGCATTTT. Its protein product is CASSQDASAQGNQPQHF.

The chain is built from TRBV12-3 or TRBV12-4 and TRBJ1-4; 10 positions match TRBD1. Trimming at V came to 1 base and at J to 8 bases, leaving 1 base not matched to a gene. The CDR3 contains 14 residues. CDR3 nucleotides: TGTGCCAGCAGTTTAGGGACAGGGGGAGAAAAACTGTTTTTT. It translates to CASSLGTGGEKLFF.

The gene calls are TRBV30 and TRBJ1-5; D gene uncertain. Trimming removed 2 bases at V and 7 bases at J, with 12 bases between. CDR3 length equals 13 residues. CDR1 GTSNPN and CDR2 SVGIG come from the germline V gene (reference sequence). CDR3 loop: CAWSTEGEQPQHF. DNA for the CDR3: TGTGCCTGGAGTACCGAGGGTGAGCAGCCCCAGCATTTT.

The rearrangement joins TRBV28 to TRBJ2-5, with D uncertain. CDR1 and CDR2 from the germline V gene are MDHEN and SYDVKM. The V end was cut by 6 bases, the J end by 1 base, with 6 bases between. The CDR3 contains 12 residues. CDR3 in amino acids: CASSRTQETQYF. The CDR3 DNA reads as TGTGCCAGCAGCAGGACCCAAGAGACCCAGTACTTC.

The chain uses TRBV5-4 and TRBJ2-2; 7 bases are shared with TRBD2. The CDR3 contains 12 residues. The germline V gene encodes CDR1 SGHNT and CDR2 YYREEE (reference sequence). Trimming took 4 bases from V and 15 from J; bases not matched to a gene: 9. The DNA for the CDR3 is TGTGCCAGCAGCCTTTGGGGAGCGGGGTTGTTTTTT. Translating it yields CASSLWGAGLFF.

The rearrangement joins TRBV27 to TRBJ2-3; D uncertain. The V end was cut by 8 bases, the J end by 2 bases, with 11 bases between. The germline gives CDR1 MNHEY, CDR2 SMNVEV (reference sequence). The CDR3 spans 13 residues. CDR3 in amino acids: CASGDGNTDTQYF. CDR3 DNA: TGTGCCAGCGGAGACGGAAACACAGATACGCAGTATTTT.